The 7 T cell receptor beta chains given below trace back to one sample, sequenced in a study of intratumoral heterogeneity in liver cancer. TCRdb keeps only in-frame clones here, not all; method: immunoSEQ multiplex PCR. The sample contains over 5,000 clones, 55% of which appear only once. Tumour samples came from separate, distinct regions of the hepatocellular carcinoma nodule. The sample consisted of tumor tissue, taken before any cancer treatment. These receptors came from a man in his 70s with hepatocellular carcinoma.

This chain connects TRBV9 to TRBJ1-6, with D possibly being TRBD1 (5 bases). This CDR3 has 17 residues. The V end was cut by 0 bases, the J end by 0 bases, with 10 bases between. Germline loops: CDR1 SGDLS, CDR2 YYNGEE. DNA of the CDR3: TGTGCCAGCAGCGTAGTCGACGGGGGCTCCTATAATTCACCCCTCCACTTT. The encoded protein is CASSVVDGGSYNSPLHF.

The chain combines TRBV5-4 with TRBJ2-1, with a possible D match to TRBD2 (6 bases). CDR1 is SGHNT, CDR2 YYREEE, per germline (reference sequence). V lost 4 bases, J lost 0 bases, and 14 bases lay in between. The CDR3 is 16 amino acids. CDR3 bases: TGTGCCAGCAGCCCCTCGGACGGGAGCTCCTACAATGAGCAGTTCTTC. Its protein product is CASSPSDGSSYNEQFF. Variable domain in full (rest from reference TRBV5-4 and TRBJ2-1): ETGVTQSPTHLIKTRGQQVTLRCSSQSGHNTVSWYQQALGQGPQFIFQYYREEENGRGNFPPRFSGLQFPNYSSELNVNALELDDSALYLCASSPSDGSSYNEQFFGPGTRLTVL.

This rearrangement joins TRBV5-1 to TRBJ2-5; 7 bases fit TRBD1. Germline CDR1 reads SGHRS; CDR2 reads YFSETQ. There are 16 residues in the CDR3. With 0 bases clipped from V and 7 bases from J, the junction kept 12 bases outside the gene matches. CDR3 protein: CASSLVRGGYVVTQYF. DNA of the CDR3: TGCGCCAGCAGCTTGGTTAGAGGGGGCTACGTAGTGACCCAGTACTTC.

The CDR3 region is CASSYRVSGYTF. The CDR3, as DNA: TGTGCCAGCAGTTACAGGGTTTCTGGCTACACCTTC. V is TRBV28 and J is TRBJ1-2, with D possibly being TRBD1 (6 bases). The CDR3 spans 12 residues. The V and J ends lost 4 bases and 7 bases respectively, with 10 bases between them. Germline V CDR1 and CDR2: MDHEN, SYDVKM.

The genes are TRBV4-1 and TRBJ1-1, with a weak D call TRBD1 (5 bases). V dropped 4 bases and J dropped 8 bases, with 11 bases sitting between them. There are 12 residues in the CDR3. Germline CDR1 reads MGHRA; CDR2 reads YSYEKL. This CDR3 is CASSPGRGEAFF. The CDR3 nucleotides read TGCGCCAGCAGCCCGGGGCGGGGAGAAGCTTTCTTT.

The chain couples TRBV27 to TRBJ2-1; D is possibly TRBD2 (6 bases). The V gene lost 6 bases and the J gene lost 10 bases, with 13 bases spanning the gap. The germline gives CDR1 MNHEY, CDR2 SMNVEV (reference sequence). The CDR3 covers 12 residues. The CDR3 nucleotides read TGTGCCAGCAGAAGGGACTTAAGGGAGCAGTTCTTC. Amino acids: CASRRDLREQFF.

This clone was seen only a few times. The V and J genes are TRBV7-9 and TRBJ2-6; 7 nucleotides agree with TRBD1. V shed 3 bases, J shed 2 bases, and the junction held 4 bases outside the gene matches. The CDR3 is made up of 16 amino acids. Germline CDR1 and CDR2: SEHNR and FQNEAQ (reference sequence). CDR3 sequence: CASSFRTGPGANVLTF. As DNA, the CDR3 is TGTGCCAGCAGCTTCCGGACAGGTCCTGGGGCCAACGTCCTGACTTTC.